This T cell receptor (beta chain) stems from a study of blood T cells in healthy people across ages. Trimming took 6 bases from V and 1 from J, leaving 15 bases between them. This CDR3 contains 15 residues. Sample-barcoded 5' priming and a J-beta primer mix drove a second PCR of roughly 7 to 11 cycles. TCRdb reprocessed the 5' RACE reads via MiXCR and lists one record per CDR3 protein. The sample consists of just under 750,000 distinct CDR3 sequences, about a fifth of them appearing once. Details on this clonotype: The antigen is unknown.

Donor samples were obtained from healthy Caucasian individuals from Russia, aged about 6 to 95. Study findings and constraints: TCR beta diversity correlated strongly with naive T cell percentage.

Input material: blood. The V gene is TRBV12-3 or TRBV12-4, the J gene TRBJ2-5; no clear D. This clonotype was obtained from a man between 65 and 85 years old in good health. This chain's CDR3 is CASSRWRLGQETQYF. CDR3 bases: TGTGCCAGCAGCAGGTGGCGGCTGGGCCAAGAGACCCAGTACTTC.